The sequence of this T cell receptor (beta chain) was determined in a study of blood T cell repertoires in COVID-19. Overall study context: PBMCs, B-cell-depleted T cells, or T cells were the source of the cDNA or gDNA that made up the material.

The CDR3 sequence is 13 residues long. Germline CDR1 and CDR2: MNHEY and SMNVEV (reference sequence). V was shortened by 6 bases and J by 3 bases, with 12 bases between the two germline ends. The protocol was immunoSEQ multiplex PCR, while the TCRdb copy is restricted to in-frame clones and leaves out a portion. The repertoire holds about 380,000 clones, with about 85% as singletons. This clone was seen more than once but under ten times. A clone one base away is much larger, so this may be a read error. In the same sample, other DNA sequences code for this CDR3. The J gene is TRBJ2-7, the V gene TRBV27, with D perhaps matching TRBD1 (7 bases). The source of this sequence is a woman aged 18-35 years with acute or convalescent COVID-19. Sequenced input: peripheral blood. The CDR3 DNA is TGTGCCAGCAGGCGGGACAGCTTCTACGAGCAGTACTTC. Translated, it gives CASRRDSFYEQYF.